This TCR beta chain is drawn from a study of PD-1 blockade in classical Hodgkin lymphoma. General study points: By C4D1, diversity of CD4+ TCRs had risen significantly, whereas that of CD8+ TCRs had not. Prior to therapy, complete responders displayed diversity much like that of newly diagnosed patients.

Assay: immunoSEQ multiplex PCR; the TCRdb copy retains only in-frame clones and omits some. The repertoire holds approximately 21,000 clones, about 63% seen once, with 5.8% in the top ten. This clone was seen a single time. The antigen is undetermined. All the patients suffered relapse after autologous stem cell transplantation, and brentuximab vedotin exposure differed. Patients reached a best response of complete response, partial response or progressive disease. V was pared by 4 bases and J by 2 bases, with 10 bases between. The germline gives CDR1 SGHRS, CDR2 YFSETQ. The CDR3 has 13 residues. The clonotype comes from a human donor with classical Hodgkin lymphoma. Source: peripheral blood mononuclear cells (PBMCs), taken at baseline. The chain links TRBV5-1 to TRBJ2-7; D not resolved. CDR3 amino acids: CASSPPAAYEQYF. The CDR3 DNA is TGCGCCAGCAGCCCGCCCGCGGCCTACGAGCAGTACTTC.